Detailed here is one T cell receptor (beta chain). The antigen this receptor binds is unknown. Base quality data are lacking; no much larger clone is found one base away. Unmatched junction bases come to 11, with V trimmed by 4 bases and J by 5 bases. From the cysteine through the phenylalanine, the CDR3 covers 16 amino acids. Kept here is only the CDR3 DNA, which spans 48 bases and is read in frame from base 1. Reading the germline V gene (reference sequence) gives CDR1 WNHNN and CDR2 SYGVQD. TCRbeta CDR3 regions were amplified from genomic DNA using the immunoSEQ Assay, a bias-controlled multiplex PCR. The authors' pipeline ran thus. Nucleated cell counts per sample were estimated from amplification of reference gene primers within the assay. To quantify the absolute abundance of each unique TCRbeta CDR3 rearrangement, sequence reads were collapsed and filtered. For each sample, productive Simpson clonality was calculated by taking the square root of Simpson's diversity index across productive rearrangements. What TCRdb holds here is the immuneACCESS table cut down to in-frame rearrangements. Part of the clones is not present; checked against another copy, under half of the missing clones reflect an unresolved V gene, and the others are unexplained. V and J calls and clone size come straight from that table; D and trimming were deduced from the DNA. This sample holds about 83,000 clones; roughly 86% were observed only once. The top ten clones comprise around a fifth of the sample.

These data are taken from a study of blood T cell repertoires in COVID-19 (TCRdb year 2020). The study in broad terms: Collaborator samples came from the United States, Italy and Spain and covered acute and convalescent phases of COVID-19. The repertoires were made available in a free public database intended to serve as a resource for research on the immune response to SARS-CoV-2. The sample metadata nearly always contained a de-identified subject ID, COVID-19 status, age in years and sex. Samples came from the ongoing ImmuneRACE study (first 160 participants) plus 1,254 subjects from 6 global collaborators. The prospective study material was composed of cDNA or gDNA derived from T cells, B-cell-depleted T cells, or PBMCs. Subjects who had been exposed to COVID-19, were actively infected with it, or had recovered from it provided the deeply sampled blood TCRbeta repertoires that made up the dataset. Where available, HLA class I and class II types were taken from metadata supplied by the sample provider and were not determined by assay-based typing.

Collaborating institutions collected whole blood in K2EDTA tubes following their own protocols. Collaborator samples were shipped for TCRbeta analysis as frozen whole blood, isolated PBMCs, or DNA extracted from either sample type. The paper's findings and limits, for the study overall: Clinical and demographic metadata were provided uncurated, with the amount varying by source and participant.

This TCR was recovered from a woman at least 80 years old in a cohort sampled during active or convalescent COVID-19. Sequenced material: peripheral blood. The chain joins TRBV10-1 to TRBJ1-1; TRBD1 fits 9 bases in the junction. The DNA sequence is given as TGCGCCAGCAGTGCAAATCCGGGACAGGGTGGGACTGAAGCTTTCTTT. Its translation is CASSANPGQGGTEAFF.